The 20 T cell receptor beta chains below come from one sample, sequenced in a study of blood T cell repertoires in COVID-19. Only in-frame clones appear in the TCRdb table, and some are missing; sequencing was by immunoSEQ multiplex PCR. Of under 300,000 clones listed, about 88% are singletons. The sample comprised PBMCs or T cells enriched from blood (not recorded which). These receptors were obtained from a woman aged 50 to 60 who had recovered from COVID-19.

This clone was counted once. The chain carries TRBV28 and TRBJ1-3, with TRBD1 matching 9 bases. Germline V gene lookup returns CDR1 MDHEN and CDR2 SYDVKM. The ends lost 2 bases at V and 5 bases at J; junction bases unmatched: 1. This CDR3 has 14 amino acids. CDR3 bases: TGTGCCAGCAGTTTAGGACAGGGGCGAAACACCATATATTTT. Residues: CASSLGQGRNTIYF.

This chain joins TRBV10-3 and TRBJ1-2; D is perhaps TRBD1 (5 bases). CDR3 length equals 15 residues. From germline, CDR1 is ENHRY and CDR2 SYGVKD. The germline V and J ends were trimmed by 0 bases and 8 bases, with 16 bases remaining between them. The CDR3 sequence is CAISESKGLMGGYTF. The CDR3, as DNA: TGTGCCATCAGTGAGTCGAAGGGGCTGATGGGAGGCTACACCTTC.

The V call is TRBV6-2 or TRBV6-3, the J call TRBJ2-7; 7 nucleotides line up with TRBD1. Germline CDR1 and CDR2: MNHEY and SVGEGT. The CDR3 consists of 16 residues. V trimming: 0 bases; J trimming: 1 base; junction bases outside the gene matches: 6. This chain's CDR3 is CASSYSIGTVSYEQYF. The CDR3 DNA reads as TGTGCCAGCAGTTACTCGATCGGGACAGTTTCCTACGAGCAGTACTTC.

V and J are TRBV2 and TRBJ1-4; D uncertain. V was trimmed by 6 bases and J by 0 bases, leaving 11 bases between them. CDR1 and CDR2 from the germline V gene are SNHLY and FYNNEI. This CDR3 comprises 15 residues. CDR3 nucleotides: TGTGCCAGCAGGATGACAACCACAACTAATGAAAAACTGTTTTTT. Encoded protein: CASRMTTTTNEKLFF. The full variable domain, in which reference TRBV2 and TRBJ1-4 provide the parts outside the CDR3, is EPEVTQTPSHQVTQMGQEVILRCVPISNHLYFYWYRQILGQKVEFLVSFYNNEISEKSEIFDDQFSVERPDGSNFTLKIRSTKLEDSAMYFCASRMTTTTNEKLFFGSGTQLSVL.

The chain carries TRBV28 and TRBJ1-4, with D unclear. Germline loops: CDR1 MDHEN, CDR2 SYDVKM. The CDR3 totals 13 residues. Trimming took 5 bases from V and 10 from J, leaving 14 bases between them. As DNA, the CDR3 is TGTGCCAGCAGTCAAGCTAGTGCCGGAAAACTGTTTTTT. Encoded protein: CASSQASAGKLFF.

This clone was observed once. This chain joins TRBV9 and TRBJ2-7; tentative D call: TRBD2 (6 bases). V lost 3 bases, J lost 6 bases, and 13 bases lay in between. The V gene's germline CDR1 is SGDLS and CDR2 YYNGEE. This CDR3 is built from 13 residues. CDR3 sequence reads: CASSAGLSLEQYF. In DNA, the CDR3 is TGTGCCAGCAGCGCGGGACTCTCACTCGAGCAGTACTTC.

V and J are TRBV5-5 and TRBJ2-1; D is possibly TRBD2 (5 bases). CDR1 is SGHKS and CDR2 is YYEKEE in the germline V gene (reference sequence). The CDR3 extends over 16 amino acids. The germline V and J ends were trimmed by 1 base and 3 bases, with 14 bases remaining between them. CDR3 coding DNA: TGTGCCAGCAGCTTGTCAATCGGAGGAGGCTACAATGAGCAGTTCTTC. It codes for CASSLSIGGGYNEQFF.

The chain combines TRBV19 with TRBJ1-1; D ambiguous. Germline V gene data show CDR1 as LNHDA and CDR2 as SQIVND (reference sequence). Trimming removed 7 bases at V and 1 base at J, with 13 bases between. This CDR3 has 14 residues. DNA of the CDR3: TGTGCCAGTATCCCACGGGGATCGAACACTGAAGCTTTCTTT. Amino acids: CASIPRGSNTEAFF.

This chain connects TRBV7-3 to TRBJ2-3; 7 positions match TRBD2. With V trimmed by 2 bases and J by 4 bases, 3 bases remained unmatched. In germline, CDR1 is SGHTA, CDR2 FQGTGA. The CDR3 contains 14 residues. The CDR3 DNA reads TGTGCCAGCAGCTTAGAGCGGGAAGCAGATACGCAGTATTTT. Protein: CASSLEREADTQYF. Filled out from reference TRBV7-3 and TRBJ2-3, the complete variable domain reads GAGVSQTPSNKVTEKGKYVELRCDPISGHTALYWYRQSLGQGPEFLIYFQGTGAADDSGLPNDRFFAVRPEGSVSTLKIQRTERGDSAVYLCASSLEREADTQYFGPGTRLTVL.

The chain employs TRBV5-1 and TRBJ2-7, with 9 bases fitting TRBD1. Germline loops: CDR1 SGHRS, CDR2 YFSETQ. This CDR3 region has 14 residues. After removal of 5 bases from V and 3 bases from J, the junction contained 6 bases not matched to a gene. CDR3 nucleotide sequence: TGCGCCAGCAGAATCTCGGACAGGGGCTACGAGCAGTACTTC. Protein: CASRISDRGYEQYF.

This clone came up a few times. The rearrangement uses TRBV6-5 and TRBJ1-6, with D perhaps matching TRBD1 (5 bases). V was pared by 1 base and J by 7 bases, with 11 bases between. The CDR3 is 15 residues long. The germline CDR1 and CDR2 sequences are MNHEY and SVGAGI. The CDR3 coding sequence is TGTGCCAGCAGTTACTTGGGGCAGACCAATTCACCCCTCCACTTT. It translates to CASSYLGQTNSPLHF.

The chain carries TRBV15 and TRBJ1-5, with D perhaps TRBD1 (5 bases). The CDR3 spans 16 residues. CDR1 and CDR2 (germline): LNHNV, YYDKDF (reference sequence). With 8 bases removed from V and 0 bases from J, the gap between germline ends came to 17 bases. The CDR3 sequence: CATQERGDYSNQPQHF. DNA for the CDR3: TGTGCCACCCAAGAGCGGGGGGACTATAGCAATCAGCCCCAGCATTTT. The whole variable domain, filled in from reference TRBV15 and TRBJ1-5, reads DAMVIQNPRYQVTQFGKPVTLSCSQTLNHNVMYWYQQKSSQAPKLLFHYYDKDFNNEADTPDNFQSRRPNTSFCFLDIRSPGLGDTAMYLCATQERGDYSNQPQHFGDGTRLSIL.

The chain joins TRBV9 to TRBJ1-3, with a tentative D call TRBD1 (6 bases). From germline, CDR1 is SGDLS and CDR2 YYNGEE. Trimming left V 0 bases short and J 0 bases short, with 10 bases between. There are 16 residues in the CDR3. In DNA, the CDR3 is TGTGCCAGCAGCGTAGCTACAGGGCCCTCTGGAAACACCATATATTTT. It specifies CASSVATGPSGNTIYF. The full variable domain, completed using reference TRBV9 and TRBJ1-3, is DSGVTQTPKHLITATGQRVTLRCSPRSGDLSVYWYQQSLDQGLQFLIQYYNGEERAKGNILERFSAQQFPDLHSELNLSSLELGDSALYFCASSVATGPSGNTIYFGEGSWLTVV.

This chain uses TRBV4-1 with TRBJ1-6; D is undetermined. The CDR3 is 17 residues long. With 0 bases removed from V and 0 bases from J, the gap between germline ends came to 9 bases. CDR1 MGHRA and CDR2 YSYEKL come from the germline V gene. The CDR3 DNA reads TGCGCCAGCAGCCAAGAGACGGGGAGCTCCTATAATTCACCCCTCCACTTT. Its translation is CASSQETGSSYNSPLHF.

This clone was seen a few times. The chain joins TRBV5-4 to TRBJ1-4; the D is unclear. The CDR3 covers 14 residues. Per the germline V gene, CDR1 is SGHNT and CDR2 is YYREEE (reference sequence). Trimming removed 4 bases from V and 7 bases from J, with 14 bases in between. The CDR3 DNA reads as TGTGCCAGCAGCCCTTCTGCCAGTACTGAAAAACTGTTTTTT. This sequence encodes CASSPSASTEKLFF. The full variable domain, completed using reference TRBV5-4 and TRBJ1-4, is ETGVTQSPTHLIKTRGQQVTLRCSSQSGHNTVSWYQQALGQGPQFIFQYYREEENGRGNFPPRFSGLQFPNYSSELNVNALELDDSALYLCASSPSASTEKLFFGSGTQLSVL.

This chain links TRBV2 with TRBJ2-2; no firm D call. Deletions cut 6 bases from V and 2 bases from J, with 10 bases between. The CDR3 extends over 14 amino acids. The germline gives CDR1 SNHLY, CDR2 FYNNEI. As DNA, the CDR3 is TGTGCCAGCAGACCCTCCTATAACACCGGGGAGCTGTTTTTT. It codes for CASRPSYNTGELFF. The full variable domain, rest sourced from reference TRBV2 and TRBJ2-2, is EPEVTQTPSHQVTQMGQEVILRCVPISNHLYFYWYRQILGQKVEFLVSFYNNEISEKSEIFDDQFSVERPDGSNFTLKIRSTKLEDSAMYFCASRPSYNTGELFFGEGSRLTVL.

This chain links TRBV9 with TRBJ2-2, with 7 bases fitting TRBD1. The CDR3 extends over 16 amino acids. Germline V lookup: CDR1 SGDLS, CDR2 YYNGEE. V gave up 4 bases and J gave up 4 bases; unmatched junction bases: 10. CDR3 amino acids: CASSRGQGSPTGELFF. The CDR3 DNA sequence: TGTGCCAGCAGCAGGGGGCAGGGGAGTCCCACCGGGGAGCTGTTTTTT. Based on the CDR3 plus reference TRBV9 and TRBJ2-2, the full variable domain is DSGVTQTPKHLITATGQRVTLRCSPRSGDLSVYWYQQSLDQGLQFLIQYYNGEERAKGNILERFSAQQFPDLHSELNLSSLELGDSALYFCASSRGQGSPTGELFFGEGSRLTVL.

CDR3 DNA sequence: TGTGCCAGCAGCTTAGGGGGGCTTAATGAAAAACTGTTTTTT. This encodes CASSLGGLNEKLFF. The chain uses TRBV7-8 and TRBJ1-4, with a possible D match to TRBD1 (6 bases). The CDR3 totals 14 residues. CDR1 is SGHVS, CDR2 FQNEAQ, per germline. V shed 1 base and J shed 4 bases, with 7 bases lying between them. The variable domain in full, completed from reference TRBV7-8 and TRBJ1-4, reads GAGVSQSPRYKVAKRGQDVALRCDPISGHVSLFWYQQALGQGPEFLTYFQNEAQLDKSGLPSDRFFAERPEGSVSTLKIQRTQQEDSAVYLCASSLGGLNEKLFFGSGTQLSVL.

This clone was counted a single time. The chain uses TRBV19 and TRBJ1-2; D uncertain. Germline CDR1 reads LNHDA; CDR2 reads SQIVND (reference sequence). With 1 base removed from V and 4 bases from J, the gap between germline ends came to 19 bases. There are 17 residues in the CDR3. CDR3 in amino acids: CASSIADGSPEGYGYTF. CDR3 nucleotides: TGTGCCAGTAGTATAGCTGATGGTTCCCCGGAGGGCTATGGCTACACCTTC.

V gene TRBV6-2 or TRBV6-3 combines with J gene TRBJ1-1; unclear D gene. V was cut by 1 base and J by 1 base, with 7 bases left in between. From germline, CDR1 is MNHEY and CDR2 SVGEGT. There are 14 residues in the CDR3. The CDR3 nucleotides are TGTGCCAGCAGTTACTTCCTAGGGAACACTGAAGCTTTCTTT. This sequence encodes CASSYFLGNTEAFF.